This TCR beta chain was sequenced for a study of blood T cell repertoires in COVID-19 (dated by TCRdb to 2018 to 2020). With respect to the entire study: Samples from collaborators originated in the United States, Italy and Spain and spanned both the acute and convalescent phases of COVID-19. The prospective study material was composed of cDNA or gDNA derived from T cells, B-cell-depleted T cells, or PBMCs. Subjects who had been exposed to COVID-19, were actively infected with it, or had recovered from it provided the deeply sampled blood TCRbeta repertoires that made up the dataset. The repertoires were made available in a free public database intended to serve as a resource for research on the immune response to SARS-CoV-2. The samples were drawn from the first 160 participants of the ongoing ImmuneRACE study and from more than 1,000 subjects provided by 6 global collaborators. The sample metadata nearly always contained a de-identified subject ID, COVID-19 status, age in years and sex. Where HLA class I and class II types were available, the types were taken from metadata supplied by the sample provider, not from assay-based typing.

TCRbeta CDR3 regions were amplified from genomic DNA by means of the immunoSEQ Assay, a bias-controlled multiplex PCR. Regarding the original processing steps: The number of nucleated cells in each sample was estimated by amplification of reference gene primers within the assay. To quantify the absolute abundance of each unique TCRbeta CDR3 rearrangement, sequence reads were collapsed and filtered. For each sample, productive Simpson clonality was calculated as the square root of Simpson's diversity index over productive rearrangements. The clones in this table, taken by TCRdb from immuneACCESS, are in-frame only. Not every clone is retained; where verified, under half of the shortfall comes from an unresolved V gene, and the cause of the rest is unknown. V, J and clone size derive from that table, while D and trimming were established from the DNA sequence. The sample profile shows about 270,000 clones; about 89% of them were found once. About 10% of the sample is held by the ten biggest clonotypes.

The study at large found these results: How much clinical and demographic metadata was included differed by source and by participant, and the metadata was provided uncurated.

A single count supports this clone. Its recognized antigen is unknown. There are no base qualities to consult, and no much larger clone falls within one base. Other DNA sequences in the sample encode the same CDR3. Each collaborating institution followed its own protocols to collect whole blood in K2EDTA tubes. For TCRbeta analysis, collaborators shipped samples as frozen whole blood, isolated PBMCs, or DNA extracted from either of those sample types. V was cut back by 5 bases and J by 0 bases, leaving a gap of 8 bases between them. The CDR3 goes from the cysteine to the phenylalanine over 14 residues. The only DNA kept is the CDR3, 42 bases in frame from the first base. The germline V gene specifies MNHEY as CDR1 and SVGAGI as CDR2.

The sequence was obtained from a man in his forties with active or convalescent COVID-19. The sequencing sample was made of peripheral blood. The chain was built from TRBV6-5 and TRBJ1-3, with no reliable assignment of the D segment. The CDR3 is CASSTTGSGNTIYF. The DNA sequence is as follows: TGTGCCAGCAGTACCACCGGCTCTGGAAACACCATATATTTT.